This T cell receptor beta chain was captured in a study of STAT3 mutations in large granular lymphocyte leukemia (dated by TCRdb to between 2019 and 2020). For the study in its entirety: About half of the T-LGLL patients who underwent longitudinal sequencing carried canonical activating STAT3 mutations. One or more immunosuppressive therapy regimens were given to more than half of T-LGLL patients, and hematologic response was seen in under 50% of the treated patients. As controls within the study, a couple of patients with natural killer LGL leukemia were also sequenced longitudinally. From an initial cohort of around 190 LGL patients, roughly 17 representative T-LGLL cases were selected for longitudinal TCRbeta and STAT3 sequencing. Serial deep sequencing of TCRbeta CDR3 and STAT3 was performed in patients with T-cell large granular lymphocyte leukemia to reconstruct clonal hierarchy and dynamics. On average, sequencing was done at 3.5 to 4 time points per patient, with the number of samplings ranging from 2 to 8. The paper's findings and limits, for the study overall: In several patients, dominant TCR clone burden exceeded STAT3 mutant burden, suggesting STAT3 mutation arose secondarily within a pre-expanded clone. Variable intervals between samplings and differing treatment regimens complicated linking therapy response to changes in TCR clonal burden. Because no samples were available when a clone first appeared, clonal expansion had to be inferred from samplings taken at other points. TCR clonotype switching after therapy was seen in about 35% of the 18 patients, with all newly emerging clones being STAT3 wild type. Because codominant clonotypes persisted in some patients, a small but highly pathogenic clone may have been missed. All T-LGLL patients had at least one immunodominant TCRbeta clonotype, and roughly half had multiple immunodominant subclonotypes.

TCRbeta libraries were sequenced on an Illumina MiSeq, and an average of about 41,000 productive templates per sample was obtained. The immunoSEQ assay, which uses multiplex PCR amplification, was used to generate TCRbeta CDR3 libraries. The original pipeline was this. Repertoire diversity was calculated as previously defined, with values near 0 taken to indicate extremely monoclonal samples. TCRdb obtained this table from immuneACCESS and retained in-frame rearrangements with V and J assigned. These tables miss some clones; where compared with another copy, unresolved V genes account for less than half of the shortfall, and the remainder is unexplained. The V and J calls and clone size are taken from that table; D and trimming were inferred from the DNA. The sample contains some 10,000 clones, roughly 54% of them found a single time. Roughly 10% of the sample is in the top ten clones. The same DNA, extracted from blood mononuclear cells, served for both the TCR sequencing and the STAT3 sequencing.

On this clone itself: Its antigen has not been determined. No base-level quality is on record; no much larger clone is a single base apart.

The CDR3, from cysteine to phenylalanine, totals 17 residues. Left in the record is the CDR3 DNA by itself, 51 bases read in frame from the first base. The junction shows trimming of 0 bases on V and 8 bases on J, plus 20 bases between the germline ends. The germline V gene supplies CDR1 LGHNA and CDR2 YSLEER. The receptor was isolated from a boy between 10 and 17 years old with T-cell large granular lymphocyte leukemia. Some clones in this sample may be carry-over from other donors' samples. The age is the age at diagnosis. The sequencing sample was made of peripheral blood mononuclear cells. This chain joins TRBV4-3 to TRBJ2-1; the D segment could be TRBD2, given 6 matching bases. The CDR3 region: CASSQDFGGSVQDEQFF. The sequence in DNA is TGCGCCAGCAGCCAAGATTTCGGGGGAAGCGTGCAAGATGAGCAGTTCTTC.